The rows below give T cell receptor beta chains drawn from one sample of a study of radiotherapy plus CTLA-4 blockade in lung cancer. Here immunoSEQ multiplex PCR was the method, and the copy in TCRdb shows in-frame clones only, minus some. The table has some 74,000 clones, roughly 78% seen once; the top ten hold around 7.1%. Sample: peripheral blood, taken from a patient treated with radiotherapy plus ipilimumab. These receptors were obtained from a human donor with non-small cell lung cancer who had a complete response to radiotherapy plus ipilimumab. Both conserved end residues are part of each CDR3. The order of the fields is V gene, J gene, CDR3 protein.

>TRBV6-5|TRBJ2-3
CASSRIVGGTDTQYF
>TRBV27|TRBJ2-5
CASSLQDSEQQETQYF
>TRBV15|TRBJ1-6
CATSNYRENSPLHF
>TRBV29-1|TRBJ2-3
CSGTRSSTDTQYF
>TRBV2|TRBJ2-3
CASSEVSGHTDTQYF
>TRBV10-3|TRBJ2-7
CAISDGGAVGEQYF
>TRBV30|TRBJ2-1
CAWSWGRREQFF
>TRBV27|TRBJ1-1
CASSYTGTSPTEAFF
>TRBV27|TRBJ2-7
CASSHGSSYEQYF
>TRBV6-5|TRBJ1-6
CASHAGYSPLHF
>TRBV6-6|TRBJ1-5
CASSYVTRGSNQPQHF
>TRBV2|TRBJ2-1
CASTEKRGAYNEQFF
>TRBV11-2|TRBJ2-1
CASRAPGQGHNEQFF
>TRBV11-2|TRBJ1-2
CASSSPPGADGYTF
>TRBV5-1|TRBJ2-5
CASSRRDRGLETQYF
>TRBV18|TRBJ2-1
CASSPPSRPNEQFF
>TRBV18|TRBJ1-4
CASSLRSATNEKLFF
>TRBV10-3|TRBJ2-2
CAIGSDKTNTGELFF
>TRBV19|TRBJ1-4
CASSYRASNEKLFF
>TRBV30|TRBJ2-3
CAWSVGTRGPLDTQYF
>TRBV4-1|TRBJ1-2
CASSQNFGGDYGYTF
>TRBV7-2|TRBJ2-3
CASSLYHGQTDTQYF
>TRBV6-5|TRBJ1-5
CASRRDTDSNQPQHF
>TRBV4-1|TRBJ2-5
CASSQEGQRGRETQYF
>TRBV19|TRBJ2-7
CASSTSELNIYEQYF
>TRBV27|TRBJ2-3
CAIRTAGDTDTQYF
>TRBV7-6|TRBJ1-6
CASSLGGTSPLHF
>TRBV7-6|TRBJ2-3
CASSSAQRGYTDTQYF
>TRBV18|-
CASSPGPHEQYF
>TRBV21-1|TRBJ2-7
CASSKEGRRGYEQYF
>TRBV19|TRBJ1-1
CASSIIGGRVTEAFF
>TRBV6-6|TRBJ2-7
CASSYSGQGASEQYF
>TRBV7-2|TRBJ2-2
CASAAGGRAGELFF
>TRBV18|TRBJ1-6
CASSLDRVHNSPLHF
>TRBV12-5|TRBJ2-5
CASRGFGQETQYF
>TRBV29-1|TRBJ1-1
CSARQGDTEAFF
>TRBV2|TRBJ2-1
CASTISSGSYNEQFF
>TRBV18|TRBJ1-1
CASSPPEQGGTEAFF
>TRBV27|TRBJ2-1
CASSPTRFYDEQFF
>TRBV5-1|TRBJ2-1
CASSLGTGTEFEQFF
>TRBV6-5|TRBJ2-5
CASSYSPGGETQYF
>TRBV23-1|TRBJ2-6
CASSHGHRGEGSGANVLTF
>TRBV30|TRBJ1-1
CAWRPGGVAEAFF
>TRBV11-2|TRBJ2-1
CASSLVVGSRVYEQFF
>TRBV7-2|TRBJ1-1
CASSYPGTFDMNTEAFF
>TRBV15|TRBJ1-2
CATSRGQGRNYGYTF
>TRBV5-1|TRBJ2-5
CASSTDRVRETQYF
>TRBV6-5|TRBJ2-5
CASSPTTNGETQYF
>TRBV2|TRBJ2-2
CASSFYSGQPTPGELFF
>TRBV19|TRBJ1-1
CASNRLLEGNTEAFF
>TRBV9|TRBJ2-1
CASSVDGGVRNEQFF
>TRBV6-5|TRBJ2-3
CASSYGSGRSTDTQYF
>TRBV10-3|TRBJ1-1
CAITKTDRESDAFF
>TRBV5-8|TRBJ2-1
CASSLPGGWDAHGNEQFF
>TRBV30|TRBJ1-2
CAWSRRGNYGYTF
>TRBV5-4|TRBJ1-2
CASSSRERRLSGYTF
>TRBV6-5|TRBJ1-1
CASSYSRRMNTEAFF
>TRBV27|TRBJ2-1
CASSGDEEQFF
>TRBV30|TRBJ2-3
CAWSRGGRGATDTQYF
>TRBV11-2|TRBJ1-2
CASSLQGIPTF